These T cell receptor beta chains were read from a single sample in a study of T cells in Graves' hyperthyroidism and ophthalmopathy. TCRdb ran MiXCR on the multiplex PCR reads and lists one entry per CDR3 protein. Of approximately 600,000 distinct CDR3 sequences in the sample, more than 13% were seen once. Sequences were obtained from blood. These receptors came from a woman aged 18 to 35 with Graves' ophthalmopathy. Both conserved end residues are part of each CDR3. D genes are given only for firm matches. Some rows have no size entry. The others give once, few or many, or a class for an expanded clone.

J	V	D	size	CDR3	DNA
TRBJ2-7	TRBV20-1	NA	NA	CSATNSYEQYF	TGCAGTGCTACCAACTCCTACGAGCAGTACTTC
TRBJ1-2	TRBV29-1	TRBD1	many	CSASGTGEYGYTF	TGCAGCGCGTCCGGGACAGGGGAATATGGCTACACCTTC
TRBJ2-5	TRBV2	TRBD2	many	CASAPPAGEETQYF	TGTGCCAGCGCCCCCCCAGCGGGAGAAGAGACCCAGTACTTC
TRBJ2-1	TRBV6-5	TRBD1	NA	CASSYPGTGGNEQFF	TGTGCCAGCAGTTACCCTGGGACAGGGGGTAATGAGCAGTTCTTC
TRBJ1-5	TRBV19	NA	NA	CASTAVELGQPQHF	TGTGCCAGTACGGCCGTTGAGTTAGGTCAGCCCCAGCATTTT
TRBJ1-2	TRBV20-1	NA	many	CSAGAGGAGGYTF	TGCAGTGCTGGGGCCGGAGGGGCGGGAGGCTACACCTTC
TRBJ1-2	TRBV6-5	NA	few	CASSYRRGVAYGYTF	TGTGCCAGCAGTTACCGTAGGGGGGTCGCCTATGGCTACACCTTC
TRBJ2-7	TRBV5-6	NA	few	CASSLVTGFLPYEQYF	TGTGCCAGCAGCTTGGTTACAGGGTTTCTTCCCTACGAGCAGTACTTC
TRBJ2-7	TRBV28	TRBD1	few	CAGTYRGPFREQYF	TGTGCCGGCACCTACAGGGGGCCTTTTCGCGAGCAGTACTTC
TRBJ2-5	TRBV7-9	TRBD1	few	CASSGRDSQETQYF	TGTGCCAGCAGCGGCCGGGACAGCCAAGAGACCCAGTACTTC
TRBJ2-7	TRBV6-1	TRBD2	NA	CASSSHRTRNSYVQYF	TGTGCCAGCAGTTCCCACCGGACTAGGAACTCCTACGTGCAGTACTTC